This TCR beta chain was captured in a study of blood T cell repertoires in COVID-19. For the study at large: Whether acute or convalescent, the COVID-19 samples came from the United States, Italy and Spain. T cells, B-cell-depleted T cells, or PBMCs provided the cDNA or gDNA that served as material.

In the source study's methods: Estimation of nucleated cell counts was performed using reference gene primer amplification. Clones were sequenced by immunoSEQ multiplex PCR, and TCRdb holds only the in-frame ones, with some missing. V, J and clone size are those of that table, while D and trimming were read from the DNA. The sample shows some 450,000 clones, about 91% of them seen only once. CDR3 length: 12 amino acids. From germline, CDR1 is PRHDT and CDR2 FYEKMQ (reference sequence). V lost 3 bases and J 3 bases, leaving 5 bases between the germline ends. While infection was still active, Seattle patients were enrolled and then followed longitudinally.

The specimen was peripheral blood. The source of this sequence is a woman between 45 and 60 years old with COVID-19, enrolled during active disease. J is TRBJ2-5 and V is TRBV13; the D is unclear. For the CDR3, the DNA is TGTGCCAGCAGCTTTTCTGAAGAGACCCAGTACTTC. Amino acids: CASSFSEETQYF.